This TCR beta chain was recovered during a study of T-cell reconstitution after alpha-beta-depleted transplantation in children. Notes on the study in general: T cells produced anew were the main source of T-cell counts and diversity one year after transplant. Recipient T cells and thymic progenitors that survived were the source of the high TCRbeta diversity seen at day 60 in some patients. Expanded graft clones numbering several hundred reportedly gave rise to alpha-beta T cells about two months after transplant.

The TCRbeta library incorporated unique molecular identifiers. TCRdb re-derived calls from the PCR reads in MiXCR, one entry per CDR3 protein. The sample holds 81,000 or so distinct CDR3 sequences, roughly a sixth seen once. Details on this clonotype: Its specificity is not known.

Germline V gene lookup returns CDR1 MNHNS and CDR2 SASEGT. The CDR3 totals 13 residues. The V gene lost 6 bases and the J gene lost 6 bases, with 14 bases spanning the gap. V is TRBV6-1 and J is TRBJ1-1; D unclear. The starting material was PBMCs, mostly from graft donor cells, obtained 180 days after TCRalphabeta/CD19-depleted stem cell transplant. The clonotype originates from a male patient aged 2-15 years who had a stem cell transplant for acute lymphoblastic leukemia, so the T cells may come from the graft donor. The CDR3 DNA reads as TGTGCCAGCAGGGAGGACCCGGGCCCTGAAGCTTTCTTT. Residues: CASREDPGPEAFF.